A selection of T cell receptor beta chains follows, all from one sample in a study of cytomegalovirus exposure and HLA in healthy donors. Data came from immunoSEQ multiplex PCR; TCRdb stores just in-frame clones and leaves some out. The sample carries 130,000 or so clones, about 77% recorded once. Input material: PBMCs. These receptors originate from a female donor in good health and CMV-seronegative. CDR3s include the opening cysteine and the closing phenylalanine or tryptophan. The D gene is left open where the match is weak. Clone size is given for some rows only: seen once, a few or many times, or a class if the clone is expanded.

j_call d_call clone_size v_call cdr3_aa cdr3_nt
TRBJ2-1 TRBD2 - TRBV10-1 CASSESGLGNEQFF TGCGCCAGCAGTGAGTCAGGACTAGGAAATGAGCAGTTCTTC
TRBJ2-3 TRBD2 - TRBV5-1 CASSFRTSGASSISADTQYF TGCGCCAGCAGCTTCAGGACTAGCGGGGCGTCTTCGATATCGGCAGATACGCAGTATTTT
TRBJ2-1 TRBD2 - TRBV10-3 CAISGSTVGASGSLFSEQFF TGTGCCATCAGTGGGTCTACCGTTGGGGCTAGCGGGTCCCTTTTCAGTGAGCAGTTCTTC
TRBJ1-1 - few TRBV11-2 CASPRSGDTEAFF TGTGCCAGCCCCAGGTCGGGGGATACTGAAGCTTTCTTT
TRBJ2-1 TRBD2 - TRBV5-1 CASSSAPGTSGGGSYNEQFF TGCGCCAGCAGCTCTGCACCCGGGACTAGCGGGGGGGGTTCCTACAATGAGCAGTTCTTC
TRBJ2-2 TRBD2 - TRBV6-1 CASCLQWGGTGELFF TGTGCCAGCTGCCTACAGTGGGGGGGCACCGGGGAGCTGTTTTTT
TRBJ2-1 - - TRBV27 CASSFSLETYNEQFF TGTGCCAGCAGTTTTAGTCTAGAAACCTACAATGAGCAGTTCTTC
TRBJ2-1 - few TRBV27 CASSLSRGYGNEQFF TGTGCCAGCAGTTTATCAAGGGGCTACGGGAATGAGCAGTTCTTC
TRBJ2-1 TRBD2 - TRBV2 CASSPERAGVGGNEQFF TGTGCCAGCAGTCCCGAGAGAGCGGGAGTCGGAGGAAATGAGCAGTTCTTC
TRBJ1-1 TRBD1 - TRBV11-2 CASSRGTGGPNTEAFF TGTGCCAGCAGCCGCGGGACAGGGGGCCCGAACACTGAAGCTTTCTTT
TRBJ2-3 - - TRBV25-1 CASSVSLPDTQYF TGTGCCAGCAGTGTCAGTTTACCAGATACGCAGTATTTT
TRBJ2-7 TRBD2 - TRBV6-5 CASSYQVGGSYEQYF TGTGCCAGCAGTTACCAGGTGGGAGGGTCATACGAGCAGTACTTC
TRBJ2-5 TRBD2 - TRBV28 CASSLGLAGQETQYF TGTGCCAGCAGTTTGGGACTAGCGGGCCAAGAGACCCAGTACTTC
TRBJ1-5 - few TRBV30 CAWSVRGTQPQHF TGTGCCTGGAGTGTTAGGGGGACCCAGCCCCAGCATTTT
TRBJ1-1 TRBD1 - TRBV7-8 CASSLEGTGGGYTEAFF TGTGCCAGCAGCTTAGAGGGGACAGGGGGCGGCTACACTGAAGCTTTCTTT
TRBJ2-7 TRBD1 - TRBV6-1 CASSAGTEIYEQYF TGTGCCAGCAGTGCCGGGACAGAGATTTACGAGCAGTACTTC
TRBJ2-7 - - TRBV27 CASSLSRQALSYEQYF TGTGCCAGCAGTTTATCCAGACAGGCGCTCTCCTACGAGCAGTACTTC
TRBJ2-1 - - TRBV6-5 CASSSLIVYEQFF TGTGCCAGCAGTTCCCTAATCGTGTATGAGCAGTTCTTC
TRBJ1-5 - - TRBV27 CASSLRGWQPQHF TGTGCCAGCAGTTTACGGGGTTGGCAGCCCCAGCATTTT
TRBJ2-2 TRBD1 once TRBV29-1 CSAKGQQGAGELFF TGCAGCGCTAAGGGACAGCAAGGCGCCGGGGAGCTGTTTTTT
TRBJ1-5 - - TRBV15 CATSRGKPRTNQPQHF TGTGCCACCAGCAGAGGGAAGCCACGGACTAATCAGCCCCAGCATTTT
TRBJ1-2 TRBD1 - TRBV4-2 CASSNVGTGGDFRYGYTF TGTGCCAGCAGCAACGTCGGGACAGGGGGCGACTTTAGGTATGGCTACACCTTC
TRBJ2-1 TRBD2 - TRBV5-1 CASTQGASGSQDEQFF TGCGCCAGCACCCAGGGGGCTAGCGGGAGTCAGGATGAGCAGTTCTTC
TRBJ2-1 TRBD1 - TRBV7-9 CASSPRTGAILVEQFF TGTGCCAGCAGCCCGAGGACAGGGGCAATCCTAGTGGAGCAGTTCTTC
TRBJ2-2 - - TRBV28 CASSPLAGIATGELFF TGTGCCAGCAGTCCCCTGGCGGGGATCGCCACCGGGGAGCTGTTTTTT
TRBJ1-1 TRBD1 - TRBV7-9 CASSLLRGPNLNTEAFF TGTGCCAGCAGCCTTCTCAGGGGGCCGAATCTCAACACTGAAGCTTTCTTT
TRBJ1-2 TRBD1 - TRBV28 CASGRWTGDYGYTF TGTGCCAGCGGTCGATGGACAGGGGACTATGGCTACACCTTC
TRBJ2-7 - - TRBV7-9 CASTNRAGILYEQYF TGTGCCAGCACCAACAGGGCAGGTATCCTCTACGAGCAGTACTTC
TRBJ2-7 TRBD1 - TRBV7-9 CASSLYLGQEYEQYF TGTGCCAGCAGCCTTTACCTGGGACAGGAATACGAGCAGTACTTC
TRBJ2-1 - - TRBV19 CASSTIGVGNEQFF TGTGCCAGTAGTACGATAGGGGTAGGCAATGAGCAGTTCTTC
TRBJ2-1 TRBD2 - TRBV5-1 CASSPGTSDYNEQFF TGCGCCAGCAGTCCTGGGACTAGCGACTACAATGAGCAGTTCTTC
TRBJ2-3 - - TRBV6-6 CASSYLSSSTDTQYF TGTGCCAGCAGTTACTTGAGTAGTAGCACAGATACGCAGTATTTT
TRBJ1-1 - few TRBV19 CASSNRDIRYTEAFF TGTGCCAGTAGCAACCGGGACATTCGATACACTGAAGCTTTCTTT
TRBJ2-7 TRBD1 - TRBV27 CASSPSPGTGAPSEEQYF TGTGCCAGCAGTCCCAGTCCCGGGACAGGGGCCCCAAGCGAGGAGCAGTACTTC
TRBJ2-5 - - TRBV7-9 CASSLNSLGPYAQYF TGTGCCAGCAGCCTTAATAGTTTGGGCCCGTATGCCCAGTACTTC
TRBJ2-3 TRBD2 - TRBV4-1 CASSQDIDRAGGTDTQYF TGCGCCAGCAGCCAAGATATTGATCGAGCGGGGGGCACAGATACGCAGTATTTT
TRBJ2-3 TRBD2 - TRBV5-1 CASSQTSGTQYF TGCGCCAGCAGCCAGACTAGCGGTACGCAGTATTTT
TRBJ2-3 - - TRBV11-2 CASRRGLGTDTQYF TGTGCCAGCAGGAGGGGACTGGGCACAGATACGCAGTATTTT
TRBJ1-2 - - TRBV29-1 CSVEDLGARGYTF TGCAGCGTTGAAGATCTGGGGGCGCGTGGCTACACCTTC
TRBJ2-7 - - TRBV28 CASSPPGGSYEQYF TGTGCCAGCAGCCCCCCCGGGGGCTCCTACGAGCAGTACTTC
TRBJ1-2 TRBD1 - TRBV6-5 CASRRGQSNYGYTF TGTGCCAGCAGAAGGGGACAGTCTAACTATGGCTACACCTTC
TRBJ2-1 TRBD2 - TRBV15 CATSRDRGGSLSEQFF TGTGCCACCAGCAGAGATCGTGGCGGGAGTTTAAGTGAGCAGTTCTTC